This TCR beta chain was sequenced for a study of radiotherapy plus CTLA-4 blockade in lung cancer. At the level of the study: Objective responses were documented in roughly 20% of patients, with disease control in approximately 31%.

Participants had chemo-refractory metastatic non-small-cell lung cancer and were treated with focal radiation plus ipilimumab CTLA-4 blockade. Study outcomes and limitations: The best prediction of response reportedly came from early blood T cell clone dynamics, with interferon-beta. Blood TCR clones of tumor origin expanded after radiotherapy plus ipilimumab.

Libraries were prepared by immunoSEQ multiplex PCR; TCRdb keeps only in-frame clonotypes and omits some of them. The repertoire has about 32,000 clones, roughly 85% of them found once; the top ten carry about 5.6%. Of note for this clone: Its target is unknown.

The V gene's germline CDR1 is SGHTA and CDR2 FQGNSA. This CDR3 contains 13 residues. Trimming stripped 4 bases from V and 6 bases from J, with 12 bases between. This clonotype was obtained from a human donor with non-small cell lung cancer who had stable disease on radiotherapy plus ipilimumab. V gene TRBV7-2 combines with J gene TRBJ1-2; D is uncertain. Specimen: peripheral blood, collected from a patient treated with radiotherapy plus ipilimumab. The CDR3 DNA reads as TGTGCCAGCAGCTCCGGAAGGAGGGATGGCTACACCTTC. Protein: CASSSGRRDGYTF.